A single sample gave rise to the 5 T cell receptor beta chains below, sequenced in a study of CD8 T cells in Susac syndrome. When the RNA was reverse transcribed, random hexamers were used with an input of roughly 0.45 to 1 ug. Using its own MiXCR run on the immunoSEQ multiplex PCR reads, TCRdb lists one record per CDR3 protein. Found here are around 200,000 distinct CDR3 sequences, roughly 96% of them singletons; the top ten hold 0.095% to 0.12%. Sequenced material: CD4+ T cells from PBMCs. Receptors were obtained from a human donor in good health.

This rearrangement joins TRBV12-3 or TRBV12-4 to TRBJ1-4, with 11 bases aligning to TRBD1. This CDR3 has 14 amino acids. J gave up 8 bases and V 7 bases, and 6 bases lay outside the gene matches. CDR3 coding DNA: TGTGCCAGCACCCTGGACAGGGGGCGAGAAAAACTGTTTTTT. Protein product: CASTLDRGREKLFF.

This clonotype was detected once. This rearrangement joins TRBV29-1 to TRBJ1-1; 8 nucleotides match TRBD1. The J segment lost 1 base and the V segment lost 6 bases, leaving 7 bases of the junction unmatched. The CDR3 runs 14 residues. The germline gives CDR1 SQVTM, CDR2 ANQGSEA. CDR3 nucleotide sequence: TGCAGCGTCGCCCAGGGGGCGCAGAACACTGAAGCTTTCTTT. Its protein is CSVAQGAQNTEAFF.

The rearrangement uses TRBV3-1 and TRBJ2-5; D gene unclear. Trimming pared 4 bases from V and 5 bases from J, leaving 14 bases between. The length of the CDR3 is 14 residues. CDR1 is LGHDT, CDR2 YNNKEL, per germline (reference sequence). Written as DNA, the CDR3 is TGTGCCAGCAGCCCTCAGCACGAGAAGGAGACCCAGTACTTC. Its protein product is CASSPQHEKETQYF.

This clonotype was counted between two and nine times. V is TRBV19 and J is TRBJ1-1; D ambiguous. Trimming removed 4 bases at V and 1 base at J, with 7 bases between. This CDR3 has 13 residues. Germline CDR1 and CDR2: LNHDA and SQIVND (reference sequence). The CDR3 DNA reads TGTGCCAGTAGTACGACGGCGAACACTGAAGCTTTCTTT. Translation: CASSTTANTEAFF. The whole variable domain, filled in from reference TRBV19 and TRBJ1-1, reads DGGITQSPKYLFRKEGQNVTLSCEQNLNHDAMYWYRQDPGQGLRLIYYSQIVNDFQKGDIAEGYSVSREKKESFPLTVTSAQKNPTAFYLCASSTTANTEAFFGQGTRLTVV.

This rearrangement joins TRBV15 to TRBJ1-4; 9 nucleotides match TRBD1. Germline CDR1 and CDR2: LNHNV and YYDKDF (reference sequence). J lost 5 bases, V lost 2 bases, and 3 bases had no gene match. The CDR3 has 15 amino acids. CDR3 protein: CATSRPGQGNEKLFF. The CDR3 DNA reads as TGTGCCACCAGCAGACCGGGACAGGGAAATGAAAAACTGTTTTTT.